These 14 T cell receptor beta chains were sequenced from one sample in a study of blood T cell repertoires in COVID-19. TCRdb's table, derived via immunoSEQ multiplex PCR, lists solely in-frame clones and lacks some. The table records some 160,000 clones, around 85% of them present only once. The specimen was PBMCs or T cells enriched from blood (not recorded which). The receptors come from a woman aged 40-49 years who had recovered from COVID-19.

The chain employs TRBV9 and TRBJ1-2, with a possible D match to TRBD1 (5 bases). The germline gives CDR1 SGDLS, CDR2 YYNGEE. The V end was cut by 4 bases, the J end by 6 bases, with 10 bases between. The CDR3 runs 12 residues. Here the CDR3 reads CASSSVGDGYTF. CDR3 nucleotide sequence: TGTGCCAGCAGCTCAGTAGGGGATGGCTACACCTTC.

The gene calls are TRBV24-1 and TRBJ1-5, with 8 bases identical to TRBD1. Germline-derived CDR1 and CDR2 are KGHDR and SFDVKD. The ends lost 1 base at V and 0 bases at J; junction bases unmatched: 1. The CDR3 sequence is 16 residues long. The CDR3, as DNA: TGTGCCACCAGTGATTTTACAGGGGGTAGCAATCAGCCCCAGCATTTT. Its protein is CATSDFTGGSNQPQHF.

The CDR3, as DNA: TGCGCCAGCAGCTTGACTAGCGGGGGGGCGAACACCGGGGAGCTGTTTTTT. This codes for CASSLTSGGANTGELFF. The chain has TRBV5-1 and TRBJ2-2; 13 positions agree with TRBD2. This CDR3 is built from 17 residues. With V trimmed by 1 base and J by 0 bases, 0 bases remained unmatched. CDR1 is SGHRS, CDR2 YFSETQ, per germline.

The chain joins TRBV7-8 to TRBJ1-6, with 7 bases lining up with TRBD1. The J segment lost 6 bases and the V segment lost 5 bases, leaving 7 bases of the junction unmatched. This CDR3 is built from 15 residues. CDR1 is SGHVS and CDR2 is FQNEAQ in the germline V gene. CDR3 residues: CASSPPEGANSPLHF. In nucleotides, the CDR3 is TGTGCCAGCAGCCCCCCCGAGGGGGCTAATTCACCCCTCCACTTT. The full variable domain, completed using reference TRBV7-8 and TRBJ1-6, is GAGVSQSPRYKVAKRGQDVALRCDPISGHVSLFWYQQALGQGPEFLTYFQNEAQLDKSGLPSDRFFAERPEGSVSTLKIQRTQQEDSAVYLCASSPPEGANSPLHFGNGTRLTVT.

This clone was detected only once. The CDR3 spells CASSLLPGEGGYTF. The CDR3 DNA is TGCGCCAGCAGCTTGTTGCCGGGGGAAGGAGGCTACACCTTC. The chain combines TRBV5-1 with TRBJ1-2; tentatively, D is TRBD1 (5 bases). The CDR3 loop spans 14 amino acids. Trimming shortened V by 1 base and J by 8 bases, and 15 bases separated the two germline ends. Looked up from germline, CDR1 is SGHRS and CDR2 is YFSETQ.

This clone was found once. The rearrangement joins TRBV5-1 to TRBJ2-1, with TRBD2 identical over 9 bases. Losses at the gene ends were 4 bases for V and 8 bases for J; bases not matched to a gene: 7. Germline V gives CDR1 SGHRS, CDR2 YFSETQ. The CDR3 contains 14 residues. CDR3 amino acids: CASSLPTSGHEQFF. CDR3 coding DNA: TGCGCCAGCAGCCTACCGACTAGCGGCCATGAGCAGTTCTTC. Filled out from reference TRBV5-1 and TRBJ2-1, the complete variable domain reads KAGVTQTPRYLIKTRGQQVTLSCSPISGHRSVSWYQQTPGQGLQFLFEYFSETQRNKGNFPGRFSGRQFSNSRSEMNVSTLELGDSALYLCASSLPTSGHEQFFGPGTRLTVL.

This clone was counted between two and nine times. The chain joins TRBV5-1 to TRBJ1-5; 10 bases align to TRBD1. Germline V gives CDR1 SGHRS, CDR2 YFSETQ. The length of the CDR3 is 15 residues. J lost 7 bases, V lost 5 bases, and 9 bases had no gene match. Here the CDR3 DNA reads TGCGCCAGCAGTCCGACAGGGGGCCAGGAACAGCCCCAGCATTTT. It specifies CASSPTGGQEQPQHF.

The chain employs TRBV7-8 and TRBJ1-1; D is unresolved. V gave up 1 base and J gave up 5 bases, with 8 bases separating them. Germline CDR1 reads SGHVS; CDR2 reads FQNEAQ. The CDR3 covers 13 residues. The CDR3: CASSLVGRTEAFF. In DNA form, the CDR3 reads TGTGCCAGCAGCTTAGTAGGCAGGACTGAAGCTTTCTTT.

The chain recombines TRBV29-1 with TRBJ1-1; possible D gene TRBD1, 5 bases. Trimming took 7 bases from V and 4 from J, leaving 16 bases between them. Germline-derived CDR1 and CDR2 are SQVTM and ANQGSEA. CDR3 length equals 13 residues. CDR3 nucleotide sequence: TGCAGCGCCTGGCGGCAGGGAATCACTGAAGCTTTCTTT. This encodes CSAWRQGITEAFF.

Only one count was recorded for this clone. The chain combines TRBV30 with TRBJ1-5; no firm D call. Germline CDR1 reads GTSNPN; CDR2 reads SVGIG (reference sequence). V dropped 1 base and J dropped 4 bases, with 8 bases sitting between them. This CDR3 is built from 13 residues. The CDR3 protein is CAWSGSNNQPQHF. The CDR3 coding sequence is TGTGCCTGGAGTGGGAGTAATAATCAGCCCCAGCATTTT.

This clone is a singleton in its sample. The gene calls are TRBV2 and TRBJ2-1; 10 bases line up with TRBD1. The CDR3 is 16 residues long. Germline trimming cut 2 bases from V and 4 bases from J; bases unmatched to any gene: 5. Germline lookup yields CDR1 SNHLY and CDR2 FYNNEI. This CDR3 is CASSEIGTGAYNEQFF. DNA for the CDR3: TGTGCCAGCAGTGAAATAGGGACAGGGGCTTACAATGAGCAGTTCTTC.

This chain connects TRBV19 to TRBJ2-3; 7 nucleotides match TRBD1. Germline lookup yields CDR1 LNHDA and CDR2 SQIVND (reference sequence). The CDR3 spans 16 residues. V dropped 4 bases and J dropped 2; count of bases not matched to a gene: 9. In DNA, the CDR3 is TGTGCCAGTAGTACCCGGGACAGAGATTTCACAGATACGCAGTATTTT. Residues: CASSTRDRDFTDTQYF.

The chain carries TRBV27 and TRBJ1-6; D uncertain. Trimming took 5 bases from V and 0 from J, leaving 11 bases between them. This CDR3 is 16 amino acids long. The germline V gene has CDR1 MNHEY and CDR2 SMNVEV (reference sequence). CDR3 residues: CASSTMGSSYNSPLHF. The DNA of the CDR3 is TGTGCCAGCAGTACCATGGGGAGCTCCTATAATTCACCCCTCCACTTT.

The chain recombines TRBV10-2 with TRBJ2-3; TRBD2 matches at 7 bases. The CDR3 sequence is 14 residues long. The germline gives CDR1 WSHSY, CDR2 SAAADI. The trim removed 7 bases at V and 1 base at J, leaving 5 bases unmatched. The CDR3 bases are TGCGCCAGCAACCCAGGACTAGGCACAGATACGCAGTATTTT. Translation: CASNPGLGTDTQYF.